This T cell receptor beta chain appears in the sequencing data of a study of molecular identifiers for immune sequencing clone quantification. Study summary: The replicates split RNA from roughly 18,000 or 92,000 naive CD8 cells five ways and sequenced four.

Looked up from germline, CDR1 is SGHRS and CDR2 is YFSETQ. The CDR3 is made up of 13 amino acids. Trimming removed 0 bases from V and 3 bases from J, with 6 bases in between. This clonotype was observed many times. MiXCR, applied by TCRdb to the PCR reads, yields one record per CDR3 protein. The data contain over 600,000 distinct CDR3 sequences, about 20% of them singletons. The source of this sequence is a human donor in good health. Some libraries in this study had Jurkat cell RNA spiked in. The rearrangement links TRBV5-1 to TRBJ1-1; no clear D. The sample consisted of naive CD8+ T cells from blood, with Jurkat cell RNA spiked in. Specified subset: FACS-sorted CD8+CD4-CCR7+CD45RA+ naive T cells. In nucleotides, the CDR3 is TGCGCCAGCAGCTTGGTCCTTGACACTGAAGCTTTCTTT. Translated, it gives CASSLVLDTEAFF.